The rows below give T cell receptor beta chains drawn from one sample of a study of early stage breast cancer tumors. Sequencing used immunoSEQ multiplex PCR; TCRdb keeps in-frame clones, though not all of them. The data hold some 20,000 clones, with around four fifths observed a single time. Sequencing was done on a sample of blood. The receptors derive from a person aged 65 to 79 with breast cancer. CDR3s include the opening cysteine and the closing phenylalanine or tryptophan. The order of the fields is V gene, clone size, D gene, J gene, CDR3 DNA, CDR3 protein. A D gene is named only where the DNA matches it firmly. Not all rows give a size; the values are once, few, many and, for expanded clones, a class.

V gene: TRBV11-2; clone size: -; D gene: -; J gene: TRBJ1-3; CDR3 DNA: TGTGCCAGCAGCCTTTCTTCTGGAAACACCATATATTTT; CDR3 protein: CASSLSSGNTIYF
V gene: TRBV19; clone size: -; D gene: TRBD2; J gene: TRBJ2-3; CDR3 DNA: TGTGCCAGTATCCCCATCGGGCTAGCGGGGAGGATAAGAACAGATACGCAGTATTTT; CDR3 protein: CASIPIGLAGRIRTDTQYF
V gene: TRBV6-5; clone size: -; D gene: -; J gene: TRBJ1-4; CDR3 DNA: TGTGCCAGCAGTTACGAGGCGGTTACAACTAATGAAAAACTGTTTTTT; CDR3 protein: CASSYEAVTTNEKLFF
V gene: TRBV19; clone size: -; D gene: TRBD1; J gene: TRBJ2-5; CDR3 DNA: TGTGCCAGCGGGGGAGGACAGGGCTTCTGGGAGACCCAGTACTTC; CDR3 protein: CASGGGQGFWETQYF
V gene: TRBV27; clone size: -; D gene: TRBD2; J gene: TRBJ2-2; CDR3 DNA: TGTGCCAGCAGAAGCGGGGGGTCCGGGGAGCTGTTTTTT; CDR3 protein: CASRSGGSGELFF
V gene: TRBV6-5; clone size: once; D gene: -; J gene: TRBJ1-5; CDR3 DNA: TGTGCCAGCAGCAATGGGCGTGGGAATCAGCCCCAGCATTTT; CDR3 protein: CASSNGRGNQPQHF
V gene: TRBV20-1; clone size: -; D gene: -; J gene: TRBJ2-1; CDR3 DNA: TGCAGTGCGACTACAGAACACGAGCAGTTCTTC; CDR3 protein: CSATTEHEQFF
V gene: TRBV7-9; clone size: once; D gene: -; J gene: TRBJ1-1; CDR3 DNA: TGTGCCAGCAGCTTAGGATCCCAGGGAGGTGTAGCTTTCTTT; CDR3 protein: CASSLGSQGGVAFF
V gene: TRBV9; clone size: -; D gene: -; J gene: TRBJ2-7; CDR3 DNA: TGTGCCAGCAGCGTAGATCCGGGGGTCAACGAGCAGTACTTC; CDR3 protein: CASSVDPGVNEQYF
V gene: TRBV5-6; clone size: -; D gene: -; J gene: TRBJ2-3; CDR3 DNA: TGTGCCAGCAGCTTTCTAGTAGATACGCAGTATTTT; CDR3 protein: CASSFLVDTQYF
V gene: TRBV5-6; clone size: -; D gene: TRBD2; J gene: TRBJ2-7; CDR3 DNA: TGTGCCAGCAGCCGTCGGACTAGCGGAATCTCCTACGAGCAGTACTTC; CDR3 protein: CASSRRTSGISYEQYF
V gene: TRBV5-1; clone size: -; D gene: -; J gene: TRBJ1-1; CDR3 DNA: TGCGCCAGCAGCCCCCTCCGTTCGGGGAACACTGAAGCTTTCTTT; CDR3 protein: CASSPLRSGNTEAFF
V gene: TRBV7-9; clone size: few; D gene: -; J gene: TRBJ2-1; CDR3 DNA: TGTGCCAGCTCCGGGAATGAGCAGTTCTTC; CDR3 protein: CASSGNEQFF
V gene: TRBV10-3; clone size: -; D gene: TRBD2; J gene: TRBJ2-7; CDR3 DNA: TGTGCCATCAGTAGCGGGGGGAGCTCCTACGAGCAGTACTTC; CDR3 protein: CAISSGGSSYEQYF
V gene: TRBV7-3; clone size: -; D gene: -; J gene: TRBJ2-2; CDR3 DNA: TGTGCCAGCAGCTTAAATCCCGAGGGGGAGCTGTTTTTT; CDR3 protein: CASSLNPEGELFF
V gene: TRBV19; clone size: -; D gene: TRBD1; J gene: TRBJ1-2; CDR3 DNA: TGTGCCAGTAGTATTGGTGGGACAGGGGCCTCTAACTATGGCTACACCTTC; CDR3 protein: CASSIGGTGASNYGYTF
V gene: TRBV14; clone size: few; D gene: -; J gene: TRBJ1-1; CDR3 DNA: TGTGCCAGCAGCCTCGACCTAGTAACTGAAGCTTTCTTT; CDR3 protein: CASSLDLVTEAFF
V gene: TRBV5-1; clone size: -; D gene: TRBD2; J gene: TRBJ2-3; CDR3 DNA: TGCGCCAGCAGCTTGGGGACTAGCGGGGGCGCCCATACGCAGTATTTT; CDR3 protein: CASSLGTSGGAHTQYF
V gene: TRBV30; clone size: -; D gene: -; J gene: TRBJ2-7; CDR3 DNA: TGTGCCTGGAACAGAGATACCTACGAGCAGTACTTC; CDR3 protein: CAWNRDTYEQYF
V gene: TRBV7-9; clone size: -; D gene: -; J gene: TRBJ1-4; CDR3 DNA: TGTGCCAGCGCCGCAGGCGAAAAACTGTTTTTT; CDR3 protein: CASAAGEKLFF
V gene: TRBV15; clone size: -; D gene: TRBD1; J gene: TRBJ1-1; CDR3 DNA: TGTGCCACCAGCAGAAGATCCGGGACAGGGATGACTGAAGCTTTCTTT; CDR3 protein: CATSRRSGTGMTEAFF
V gene: TRBV6-6; clone size: -; D gene: -; J gene: TRBJ2-1; CDR3 DNA: TGTGCCAGCAGTTACTCCGAGCTAAACAATGAGCAGTTCTTC; CDR3 protein: CASSYSELNNEQFF
V gene: TRBV10-3; clone size: once; D gene: -; J gene: TRBJ2-5; CDR3 DNA: TGTGCCATCAGTGACACAGGCCTACAAGAGACCCAGTACTTC; CDR3 protein: CAISDTGLQETQYF
V gene: TRBV11-2; clone size: -; D gene: TRBD2; J gene: TRBJ2-2; CDR3 DNA: TGTGCCAGCGGACTAGCGGGGGGGAGTCACACCGGGGAGCTGTTTTTT; CDR3 protein: CASGLAGGSHTGELFF
V gene: TRBV30; clone size: -; D gene: TRBD1; J gene: TRBJ1-1; CDR3 DNA: TGTGCCTGGAGTAAACAGGGGGGCACTGAAGCTTTCTTT; CDR3 protein: CAWSKQGGTEAFF
V gene: TRBV28; clone size: -; D gene: TRBD2; J gene: TRBJ2-1; CDR3 DNA: TGTGCCAGCACCGAACTAGCGGGGAGCTCCTACAATGAGCAGTTCTTC; CDR3 protein: CASTELAGSSYNEQFF
V gene: TRBV2; clone size: -; D gene: -; J gene: TRBJ2-2; CDR3 DNA: TGTGCCAGCAGCCAGGGTTACACCGGGGAGCTGTTTTTT; CDR3 protein: CASSQGYTGELFF
V gene: TRBV28; clone size: once; D gene: -; J gene: TRBJ1-2; CDR3 DNA: TGTGCCAGCAGCCTCGGTTACTATGGCTACACCTTC; CDR3 protein: CASSLGYYGYTF
V gene: TRBV6-5; clone size: once; D gene: TRBD1; J gene: TRBJ1-2; CDR3 DNA: TGTGCCAGCAGCCCCACAGGGGGCTATGGCTACACCTTC; CDR3 protein: CASSPTGGYGYTF
V gene: TRBV5-1; clone size: -; D gene: TRBD1; J gene: TRBJ1-1; CDR3 DNA: TGCGCCAGCAGCCAGGGGACAGGGGGCACTGAAGCTTTCTTT; CDR3 protein: CASSQGTGGTEAFF
V gene: TRBV30; clone size: -; D gene: TRBD1; J gene: TRBJ1-2; CDR3 DNA: TGTGCCTGGACTGGGACAGGGAAGGCTGGCTACACCTTC; CDR3 protein: CAWTGTGKAGYTF
V gene: TRBV7-9; clone size: few; D gene: -; J gene: TRBJ1-5; CDR3 DNA: TGTGCCAGCAGCTTAGGATCGGGGGTCGCAAATCAGCCCCAGCATTTT; CDR3 protein: CASSLGSGVANQPQHF
V gene: TRBV28; clone size: once; D gene: -; J gene: TRBJ2-3; CDR3 DNA: TGTGCCAGCAGCTCGGGACTCCTCCTCACAGATACGCAGTATTTT; CDR3 protein: CASSSGLLLTDTQYF
V gene: TRBV4-1; clone size: -; D gene: -; J gene: TRBJ1-2; CDR3 DNA: TGCGCCAGCAGCCAAACGGGACACTTTAACTATGGCTACACCTTC; CDR3 protein: CASSQTGHFNYGYTF
V gene: TRBV2; clone size: -; D gene: -; J gene: TRBJ1-3; CDR3 DNA: TGTGCCAGCGGGACATTCGCTGGAAACACCATATATTTT; CDR3 protein: CASGTFAGNTIYF
V gene: TRBV5-6; clone size: -; D gene: -; J gene: TRBJ2-3; CDR3 DNA: TGTGCCAGCAGGGAACAGGGTAGCACAGATACGCAGTATTTT; CDR3 protein: CASREQGSTDTQYF
V gene: TRBV5-6; clone size: -; D gene: -; J gene: TRBJ1-1; CDR3 DNA: TGTGCCAGCAGCTCCGGGGGGAGGAGCACTGAAGCTTTCTTT; CDR3 protein: CASSSGGRSTEAFF
V gene: TRBV5-1; clone size: -; D gene: -; J gene: TRBJ2-5; CDR3 DNA: TGCGCCAGCAGCACTACACCGCAAGAGACCCAGTACTTC; CDR3 protein: CASSTTPQETQYF
V gene: TRBV2; clone size: -; D gene: TRBD1; J gene: TRBJ1-1; CDR3 DNA: TGTGCCAGCAGCCGAGGACAGGGGATGAACACTGAAGCTTTCTTT; CDR3 protein: CASSRGQGMNTEAFF
V gene: TRBV10-2; clone size: -; D gene: TRBD2; J gene: TRBJ2-1; CDR3 DNA: TGCGCCAGCAGGGGACTAGCGGGGGGAGGGGGCTCCTACAATGAGCAGTTCTTC; CDR3 protein: CASRGLAGGGGSYNEQFF
V gene: TRBV7-2; clone size: -; D gene: -; J gene: TRBJ2-3; CDR3 DNA: TGTGCCAGCAGCTTAGTCCCCCTCGGGAGGGACAGAGATACGCAGTATTTT; CDR3 protein: CASSLVPLGRDRDTQYF
V gene: TRBV7-6; clone size: few; D gene: -; J gene: TRBJ2-3; CDR3 DNA: TGTGCCAGCAGCTTAGTCGGGGGGCTCACAGATACGCAGTATTTT; CDR3 protein: CASSLVGGLTDTQYF
V gene: TRBV19; clone size: -; D gene: -; J gene: TRBJ1-6; CDR3 DNA: TGTGCCAGTAGTATCGAAAACACCAATTCACCCCTCCACTTT; CDR3 protein: CASSIENTNSPLHF
V gene: TRBV2; clone size: once; D gene: TRBD1; J gene: TRBJ1-5; CDR3 DNA: TGTGCCAGCACCGGGACAGGGGGAGGCAATCAGCCCCAGCATTTT; CDR3 protein: CASTGTGGGNQPQHF
V gene: TRBV5-1; clone size: -; D gene: -; J gene: TRBJ2-2; CDR3 DNA: TGCGCCAGCAGCTTGGCGACAGTCAACACCGGGGAGCTGTTTTTT; CDR3 protein: CASSLATVNTGELFF
V gene: TRBV5-5; clone size: -; D gene: TRBD2; J gene: TRBJ2-3; CDR3 DNA: TGTGCCAGCAGTAGCGGGGGGGACTTAGATACGCAGTATTTT; CDR3 protein: CASSSGGDLDTQYF